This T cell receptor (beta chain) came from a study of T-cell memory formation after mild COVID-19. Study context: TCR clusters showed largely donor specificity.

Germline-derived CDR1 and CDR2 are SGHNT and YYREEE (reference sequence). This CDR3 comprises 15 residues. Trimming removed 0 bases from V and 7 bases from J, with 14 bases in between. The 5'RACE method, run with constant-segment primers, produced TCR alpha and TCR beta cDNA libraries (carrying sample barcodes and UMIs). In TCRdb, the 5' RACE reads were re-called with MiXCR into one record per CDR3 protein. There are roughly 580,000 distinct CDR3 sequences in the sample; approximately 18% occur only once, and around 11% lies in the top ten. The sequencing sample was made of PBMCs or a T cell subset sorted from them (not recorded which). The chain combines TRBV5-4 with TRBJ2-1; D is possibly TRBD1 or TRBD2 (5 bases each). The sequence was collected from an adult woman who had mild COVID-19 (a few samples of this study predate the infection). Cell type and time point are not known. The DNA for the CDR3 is TGTGCCAGCAGCTTGGCCAGGGTCGGGGAGAATGAGCAGTTCTTC. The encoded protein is CASSLARVGENEQFF.